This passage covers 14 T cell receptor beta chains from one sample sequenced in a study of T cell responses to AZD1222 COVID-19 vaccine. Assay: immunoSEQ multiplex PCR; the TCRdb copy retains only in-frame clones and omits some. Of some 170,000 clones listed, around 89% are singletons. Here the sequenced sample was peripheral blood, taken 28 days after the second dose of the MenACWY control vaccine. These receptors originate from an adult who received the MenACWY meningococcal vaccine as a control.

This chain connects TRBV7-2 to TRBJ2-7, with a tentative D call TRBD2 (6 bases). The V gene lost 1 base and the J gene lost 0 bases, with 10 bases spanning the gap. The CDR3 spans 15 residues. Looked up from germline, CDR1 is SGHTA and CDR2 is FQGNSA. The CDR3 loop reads CASSLVRGSSYEQYF. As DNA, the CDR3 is TGTGCCAGCAGCTTAGTTCGGGGGAGCTCCTACGAGCAGTACTTC.

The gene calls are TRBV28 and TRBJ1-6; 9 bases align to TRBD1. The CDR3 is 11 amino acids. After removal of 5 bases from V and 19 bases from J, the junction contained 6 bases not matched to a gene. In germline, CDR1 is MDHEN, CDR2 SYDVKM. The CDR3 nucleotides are TGTGCCAGCAGTGCCGAGGGACAGGGACACTTT. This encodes CASSAEGQGHF. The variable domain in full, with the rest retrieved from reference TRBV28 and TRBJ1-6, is DVKVTQSSRYLVKRTGEKVFLECVQDMDHENMFWYRQDPGLGLRLIYFSYDVKMKEKGDIPEGYSVSREKKERFSLILESASTNQTSMYLCASSAEGQGHFGNGTRLTVT.

DNA for the CDR3: TGTGCCTGGAGTACCGGACAGGGGTACGAGCAGTACTTC. It is translated as CAWSTGQGYEQYF. The chain carries TRBV30 and TRBJ2-7; 9 nucleotides match TRBD1. Germline V lookup: CDR1 GTSNPN, CDR2 SVGIG (reference sequence). J was trimmed by 4 bases and V by 2 bases; bases with no gene match: 3. The CDR3 spans 13 residues. Using reference TRBV30 and TRBJ2-7 for the parts outside the CDR3, the full variable domain is SQTIHQWPATLVQPVGSPLSLECTVEGTSNPNLYWYRQAAGRGLQLLFYSVGIGQISSEVPQNLSASRPQDRQFILSSKKLLLSDSGFYLCAWSTGQGYEQYFGPGTRLTVT.

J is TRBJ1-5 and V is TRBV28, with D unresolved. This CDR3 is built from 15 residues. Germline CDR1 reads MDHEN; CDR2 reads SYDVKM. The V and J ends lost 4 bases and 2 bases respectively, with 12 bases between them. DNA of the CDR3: TGTGCCAGCAGTTCAGAGGGTTACGGCAATCAGCCCCAGCATTTT. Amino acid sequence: CASSSEGYGNQPQHF.

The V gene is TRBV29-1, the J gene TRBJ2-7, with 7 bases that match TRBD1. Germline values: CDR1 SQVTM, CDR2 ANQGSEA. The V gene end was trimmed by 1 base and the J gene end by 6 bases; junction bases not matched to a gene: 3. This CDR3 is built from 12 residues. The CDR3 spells CSVEGPGGEQYF. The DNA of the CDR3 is TGCAGCGTTGAAGGTCCAGGGGGCGAGCAGTACTTC.

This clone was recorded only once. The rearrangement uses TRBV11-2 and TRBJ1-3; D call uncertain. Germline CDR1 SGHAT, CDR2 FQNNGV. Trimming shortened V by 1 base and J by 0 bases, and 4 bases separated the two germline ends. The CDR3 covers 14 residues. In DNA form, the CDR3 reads TGTGCCAGCAGCTTAGGGAGCTCTGGAAACACCATATATTTT. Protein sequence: CASSLGSSGNTIYF.

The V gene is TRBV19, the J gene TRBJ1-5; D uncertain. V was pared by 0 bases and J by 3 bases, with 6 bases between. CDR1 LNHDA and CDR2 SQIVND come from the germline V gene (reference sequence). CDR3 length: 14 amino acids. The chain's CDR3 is CASSIEAVNQPQHF. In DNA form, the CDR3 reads TGTGCCAGTAGTATAGAGGCAGTCAATCAGCCCCAGCATTTT. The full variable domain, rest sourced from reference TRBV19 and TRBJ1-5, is DGGITQSPKYLFRKEGQNVTLSCEQNLNHDAMYWYRQDPGQGLRLIYYSQIVNDFQKGDIAEGYSVSREKKESFPLTVTSAQKNPTAFYLCASSIEAVNQPQHFGDGTRLSIL.

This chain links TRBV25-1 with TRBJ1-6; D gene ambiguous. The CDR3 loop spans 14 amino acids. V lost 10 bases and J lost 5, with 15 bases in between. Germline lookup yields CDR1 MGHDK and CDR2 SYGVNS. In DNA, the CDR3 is TGTGCCACCATGCTGGCCGGGCATAATTCACCCCTCCACTTT. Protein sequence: CATMLAGHNSPLHF.

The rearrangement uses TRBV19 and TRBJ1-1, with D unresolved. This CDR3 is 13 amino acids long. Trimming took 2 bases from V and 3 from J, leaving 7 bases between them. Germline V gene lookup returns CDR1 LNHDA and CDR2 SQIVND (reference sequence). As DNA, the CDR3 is TGTGCCAGTAGTATACGCGGCGACACTGAAGCTTTCTTT. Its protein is CASSIRGDTEAFF.

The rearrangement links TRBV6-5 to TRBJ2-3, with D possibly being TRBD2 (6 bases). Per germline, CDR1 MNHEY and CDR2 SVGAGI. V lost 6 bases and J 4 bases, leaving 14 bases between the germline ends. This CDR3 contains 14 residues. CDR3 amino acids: CASRVTSYPDTQYF. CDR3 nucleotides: TGTGCCAGCAGGGTTACTAGCTACCCAGATACGCAGTATTTT.

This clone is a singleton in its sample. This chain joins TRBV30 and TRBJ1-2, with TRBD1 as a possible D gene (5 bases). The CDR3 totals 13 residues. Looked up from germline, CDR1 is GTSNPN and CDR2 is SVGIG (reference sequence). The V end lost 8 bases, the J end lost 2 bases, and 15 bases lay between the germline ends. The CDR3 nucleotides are TGTGCCGGGGCGCCAGGCTCAAACTATGGCTACACCTTC. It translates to CAGAPGSNYGYTF.

The CDR3 DNA follows: TGTGCCAGCAGCCCCCGCGGCACCAACACCGGGGAGCTGTTTTTT. Protein product: CASSPRGTNTGELFF. The chain couples TRBV7-9 to TRBJ2-2, with no clear D. This CDR3 has 15 residues. Trimming shortened V by 5 bases and J by 2 bases, and 12 bases separated the two germline ends. CDR1 SEHNR and CDR2 FQNEAQ come from the germline V gene (reference sequence).

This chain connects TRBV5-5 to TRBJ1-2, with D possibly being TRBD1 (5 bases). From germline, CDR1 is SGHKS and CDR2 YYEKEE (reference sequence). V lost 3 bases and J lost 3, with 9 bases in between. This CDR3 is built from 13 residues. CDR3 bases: TGTGCCAGCAGCTCAACAGGTTACTATGGCTACACCTTC. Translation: CASSSTGYYGYTF. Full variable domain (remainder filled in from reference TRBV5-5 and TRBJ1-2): DAGVTQSPTHLIKTRGQQVTLRCSPISGHKSVSWYQQVLGQGPQFIFQYYEKEERGRGNFPDRFSARQFPNYSSELNVNALLLGDSALYLCASSSTGYYGYTFGSGTRLTVV.

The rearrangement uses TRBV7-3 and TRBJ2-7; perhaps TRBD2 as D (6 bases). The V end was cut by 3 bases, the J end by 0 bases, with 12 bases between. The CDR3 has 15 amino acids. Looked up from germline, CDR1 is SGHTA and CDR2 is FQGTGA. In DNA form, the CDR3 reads TGTGCCAGCAGCTTCTCGGGGGACCACTCCTACGAGCAGTACTTC. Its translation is CASSFSGDHSYEQYF.